The 7 T cell receptor beta chains listed next were all sequenced from one sample in a study of response to subunit inactivated influenza vaccine. TCRdb analysed the RT-PCR reads with MiXCR anew, one entry per CDR3 protein. The table shows about half a million distinct CDR3 sequences, with around 25% occurring only once. The input for sequencing was CD4+ T cells sorted from PBMCs, taken about 5 days after vaccination. These receptors originate from a man aged 45 to 65 who received an inactivated influenza vaccine.

This clonotype occurred a few times. This chain uses TRBV6-5 with TRBJ2-5; D is perhaps TRBD1 (6 bases). Trimming left V 2 bases short and J 2 bases short, with 12 bases between. Germline V gene lookup returns CDR1 MNHEY and CDR2 SVGAGI. The CDR3 extends over 15 amino acids. CDR3 coding DNA: TGTGCCAGCAGTTACGGCAGGGGTCTACAAGAGACCCAGTACTTC. This codes for CASSYGRGLQETQYF.

This sequence joins TRBV9 and TRBJ2-1; 9 positions match TRBD2. Germline-derived CDR1 and CDR2 are SGDLS and YYNGEE. This CDR3 spans 15 amino acids. The trim removed 3 bases at V and 3 bases at J, leaving 4 bases unmatched. The CDR3 DNA follows: TGTGCCAGCAGCGAAGAGACTAGCGGCTACAATGAGCAGTTCTTC. It yields the protein CASSEETSGYNEQFF.

The V call is TRBV20-1, the J call TRBJ1-5; 11 nucleotides match TRBD1. The germline V gene encodes CDR1 DFQATT and CDR2 SNEGSKA (reference sequence). After removal of 3 bases from V and 6 bases from J, the junction contained 10 bases not matched to a gene. The CDR3 sequence is 16 residues long. The CDR3 protein is CSASATGTGGRQPQHF. In DNA form, the CDR3 reads TGCAGTGCTAGCGCGACCGGGACAGGGGGTCGTCAGCCCCAGCATTTT.

This clonotype appeared a few times. V gene TRBV29-1 combines with J gene TRBJ2-1; the D gene is possibly TRBD1 (6 bases). Trimming took 4 bases from V and 6 from J, leaving 10 bases between them. CDR1 and CDR2 from the germline V gene are SQVTM and ANQGSEA. The CDR3 consists of 12 residues. The CDR3: CSVGKGGNEQFF. The CDR3 DNA follows: TGCAGCGTTGGTAAAGGGGGCAATGAGCAGTTCTTC.

V gene TRBV11-2 combines with J gene TRBJ2-7; 7 nucleotides line up with TRBD1. The CDR3 is 15 amino acids. Trimming removed 5 bases from V and 2 bases from J; junction bases left unmatched: 9. In germline, CDR1 is SGHAT, CDR2 FQNNGV. CDR3 coding DNA: TGTGCCAGCAGCACAACAGGGGTTGGCCCCTACGAGCAGTACTTC. Translation gives CASSTTGVGPYEQYF. Combining the CDR3 with reference TRBV11-2 and TRBJ2-7 gives the whole variable domain EAGVAQSPRYKIIEKRQSVAFWCNPISGHATLYWYQQILGQGPKLLIQFQNNGVVDDSQLPKDRFSAERLKGVDSTLKIQPAKLEDSAVYLCASSTTGVGPYEQYFGPGTRLTVT.

This clonotype was detected a few times. This chain uses TRBV7-9 with TRBJ1-4; the D gene is possibly TRBD1 (6 bases). Trimming took off 4 bases at V and 1 base at J, with 13 bases between the two ends. Germline V gene sequence: CDR1 SEHNR, CDR2 FQNEAQ (reference sequence). The CDR3 sequence is 16 residues long. This CDR3 is CASSSGVLLTNEKLFF. In DNA form, the CDR3 reads TGTGCCAGCAGCTCAGGGGTGCTCCTAACTAATGAAAAACTGTTTTTT.

The rearrangement joins TRBV5-4 to TRBJ2-5; TRBD1 might be the D (5 bases). The germline V gene has CDR1 SGHNT and CDR2 YYREEE (reference sequence). CDR3 length: 15 residues. V shed 2 bases and J shed 5 bases, with 16 bases lying between them. CDR3 loop: CASSLRGRVRETQYF. As DNA, the CDR3 is TGTGCCAGCAGCTTAAGGGGAAGGGTAAGGGAGACCCAGTACTTC.